One and the same sample provided the 17 T cell receptor beta chains below, sequenced in a study of identical twins. TCRdb ran MiXCR on the 5' RACE reads and lists one entry per CDR3 protein. The sample has about 570,000 distinct CDR3 sequences; more than 9% are singletons. This sample was shared with a second study, whose subject was yellow fever vaccine responses in identical twins.

Sequenced material: PBMCs. The receptors were sampled from a woman under 30 in good health.

For this clonotype: This could be a read error, since a much larger clone is one nucleotide away. The V call is TRBV4-1, the J call TRBJ2-7; tentatively, D is TRBD1 (6 bases). Trimming cost V 1 base and J 2 bases, with 9 bases left between them. The CDR3 spans 14 residues. The germline V gene has CDR1 MGHRA and CDR2 YSYEKL. The CDR3 protein is CASSQVQGTYEQYF. The CDR3 DNA follows: TGCGCCAGCAGCCAAGTGCAGGGGACCTACGAGCAGTACTTC.

The chain uses TRBV20-1 and TRBJ2-4; 15 bases map to TRBD2. This CDR3 has 18 residues. V gave up 7 bases and J gave up 0 bases; unmatched junction bases: 10. Germline-derived CDR1 and CDR2 are DFQATT and SNEGSKA (reference sequence). CDR3 bases: TGCAGTGTAAGAAGGGGACTAGCGGGAGGACTAGCCAAAAACATTCAGTACTTC. This translates into CSVRRGLAGGLAKNIQYF.

This clonotype was counted at least ten times. The gene calls are TRBV20-1 and TRBJ2-7, with 12 bases aligning to TRBD2. Germline lookup yields CDR1 DFQATT and CDR2 SNEGSKA (reference sequence). The CDR3 consists of 18 residues. The trim removed 3 bases at V and 2 bases at J, leaving 14 bases unmatched. CDR3 sequence reads: CSASSVHRGLAGTYEQYF. DNA of the CDR3: TGCAGTGCTAGTTCGGTTCATCGCGGACTAGCGGGGACCTACGAGCAGTACTTC.

In the case of this clonotype: One end of the junction fails to match germline, which may point to a read error. The chain joins TRBV28 to TRBJ2-7, with a possible D match to TRBD2 (5 bases). The V gene's germline CDR1 is MDHEN and CDR2 SYDVKM. The CDR3 loop spans 14 amino acids. This CDR3 reads CANSSPEDAYEQYF. The CDR3 bases are TGTGCCAACAGTTCCCCGGAGGATGCCTACGAGCAGTACTTC.

In this sample, this clonotype turned up a few times. The chain combines TRBV7-2 with TRBJ2-3; D unresolved. V lost 5 bases, J lost 5 bases, and 8 bases lay in between. The CDR3 loop spans 12 amino acids. The germline CDR1 and CDR2 sequences are SGHTA and FQGNSA. Here the CDR3 reads CASSLPVDTQYF. The CDR3 nucleotides read TGTGCCAGCAGCCTACCGGTAGATACGCAGTATTTT.

This clonotype was counted a few times. The gene calls are TRBV28 and TRBJ2-5; 8 nucleotides match TRBD1. The V gene end was trimmed by 4 bases and the J gene end by 4 bases; junction bases not matched to a gene: 8. CDR1 and CDR2 from the germline V gene are MDHEN and SYDVKM. This CDR3 is 15 amino acids long. The CDR3 protein is CASSSLRQGTETQYF. Here the CDR3 DNA reads TGTGCCAGCAGTTCATTAAGACAGGGGACAGAGACCCAGTACTTC.

V usage is TRBV20-1 and J usage is TRBJ2-7; the match to TRBD2 covers 7 bases. CDR3 length equals 14 residues. With V trimmed by 0 bases and J by 3 bases, 5 bases remained unmatched. The germline gives CDR1 DFQATT, CDR2 SNEGSKA (reference sequence). CDR3 DNA: TGCAGTGCTAGAGATCTGGGAGGGAGCTACGAGCAGTACTTC. Protein: CSARDLGGSYEQYF.

In this sample, this clonotype turned up a few times. J is TRBJ2-2 and V is TRBV4-2; TRBD2 matches 8 bases. This CDR3 has 15 residues. V lost 4 bases and J lost 4; bases outside the gene matches: 5. Germline CDR1 and CDR2: LGHNA and YNFKEQ. DNA of the CDR3: TGTGCCAGCAGCCGACCCGGGACTAGCACCGGGGAGCTGTTTTTT. It encodes CASSRPGTSTGELFF.

The rearrangement uses TRBV12-3 or TRBV12-4 and TRBJ1-1; 10 bases match TRBD1. After removal of 6 bases from V and 7 bases from J, the junction contained 2 bases not matched to a gene. This CDR3 spans 12 amino acids. CDR3 sequence: CASRTGGLEAFF. CDR3 bases: TGTGCCAGCAGGACAGGGGGCCTTGAAGCTTTCTTT.

Many counts were recorded for this clonotype. The chain employs TRBV10-3 and TRBJ2-7, with TRBD1 as a possible D gene (5 bases). CDR1 and CDR2 from the germline V gene are ENHRY and SYGVKD. The V gene lost 6 bases and the J gene lost 0 bases, with 12 bases spanning the gap. The CDR3 has 14 residues. The CDR3 loop is CAISLTASSYEQYF. In nucleotides, the CDR3 is TGTGCCATCAGCCTGACAGCGAGCTCCTACGAGCAGTACTTC.

This clonotype showed up many times. The chain employs TRBV7-9 and TRBJ2-7; TRBD1 matches 7 bases. Per germline, CDR1 SEHNR and CDR2 FQNEAQ (reference sequence). J lost 0 bases, V lost 6 bases, and 8 bases had no gene match. This CDR3 has 15 amino acids. The CDR3 loop reads CASRPTGANSYEQYF. Here the CDR3 DNA reads TGTGCCAGCAGACCCACAGGGGCCAACTCCTACGAGCAGTACTTC.

The chain recombines TRBV29-1 with TRBJ2-1; a weak D match, TRBD1 (7 bases). The V end was cut by 2 bases, the J end by 4 bases, with 27 bases between. The CDR3 is made up of 19 amino acids. CDR1 is SQVTM and CDR2 is ANQGSEA in the germline V gene. In DNA, the CDR3 is TGCAGCGTTGAACTCCCCCGAACGCGGGGACAGTCCCCTTACAATGAGCAGTTCTTC. As protein: CSVELPRTRGQSPYNEQFF.

The chain joins TRBV12-3 or TRBV12-4 to TRBJ2-7; D might be TRBD2 (6 bases). The CDR3 runs to 14 residues. Trimming left V 5 bases short and J 2 bases short, with 13 bases between. The CDR3 loop reads CASSNSGLTYEQYF. CDR3 sequence (DNA): TGTGCCAGCAGTAATTCGGGACTTACCTACGAGCAGTACTTC.

This clonotype appeared a few times. This chain connects TRBV7-9 to TRBJ2-5, with TRBD2 as a possible D gene (5 bases). There are 15 residues in the CDR3. CDR1 is SEHNR, CDR2 FQNEAQ, per germline (reference sequence). Trimming stripped 4 bases from V and 5 bases from J, with 17 bases between. The CDR3 loop is CASSSLWGAEETQYF. CDR3 coding DNA: TGTGCCAGCAGCTCCTTGTGGGGAGCTGAGGAGACCCAGTACTTC.

The table lists this clonotype with a few counts. The chain combines TRBV4-3 with TRBJ2-1; perhaps TRBD2 as D (5 bases). Germline-derived CDR1 and CDR2 are LGHNA and YSLEER. With 0 bases removed from V and 4 bases from J, the gap between germline ends came to 16 bases. CDR3 length: 17 residues. CDR3 amino acids: CASSQDGQVPGYNEQFF. Here the CDR3 DNA reads TGCGCCAGCAGCCAAGATGGCCAGGTCCCGGGGTACAATGAGCAGTTCTTC.

This chain uses TRBV12-3 or TRBV12-4 with TRBJ2-3, with D unclear. The V gene lost 7 bases and the J gene lost 2 bases, with 16 bases spanning the gap. The CDR3 is made up of 15 amino acids. CDR3 amino acids: CASISVPDNTDTQYF. CDR3 sequence (DNA): TGTGCCAGCATTTCTGTACCTGATAACACAGATACGCAGTATTTT.

This chain uses TRBV7-2 with TRBJ2-3; 10 bases line up with TRBD1. The trim removed 6 bases at V and 4 bases at J, leaving 7 bases unmatched. CDR3 length equals 15 residues. Germline lookup yields CDR1 SGHTA and CDR2 FQGNSA. The CDR3 DNA is TGTGCCAGCAGGGCGACCGGGACAGGGGCAGATACGCAGTATTTT. Translating gives CASRATGTGADTQYF.